A selection of T cell receptor beta chains follows, all from one sample in a study of Graves' ophthalmopathy and Graves' hyperthyroidism. TCRdb fed the multiplex PCR reads into MiXCR, producing one record per CDR3 protein. The sample lists around 670,000 distinct CDR3 sequences, 40% occurring once. Sequencing was done on a sample of peripheral blood. The receptors here all came from an adult man with Graves' ophthalmopathy. Each CDR3 is given with its conserved first and last residue. Each record gives: V gene, clone size, D gene, J gene, CDR3 protein, CDR3 DNA. D genes are given only for firm matches. Only part of the rows carry a size: once, few, many, or a class if the clone is expanded.

V: TRBV7-9
size: .
D: TRBD1
J: TRBJ1-5
CDR3: CASSPREYRGNQPQHF
DNA: TGTGCCAGCAGCCCGAGGGAATACAGGGGGAATCAGCCCCAGCATTTT

V: TRBV10-3
size: .
D: TRBD1
J: TRBJ1-6
CDR3: CAISDTGEGNSPLHF
DNA: TGTGCCATCAGTGATACAGGGGAGGGTAATTCACCCCTCCACTTT

V: TRBV14
size: many
D: TRBD1
J: TRBJ1-1
CDR3: CASSHSRGRPEAFF
DNA: TGTGCCAGCAGCCACTCAAGGGGGCGGCCTGAAGCTTTCTTT

V: TRBV7-9
size: few
D: TRBD1
J: TRBJ2-2
CDR3: CASSRGQGNTGELFF
DNA: TGTGCCAGTAGTCGAGGACAGGGGAACACCGGGGAGCTGTTTTTT

V: TRBV10-3
size: once
D: TRBD1
J: TRBJ1-1
CDR3: CAISALTGDANTEAFF
DNA: TGTGCCATCAGTGCACTGACAGGGGACGCGAACACTGAAGCTTTCTTT

V: TRBV2
size: .
D: .
J: TRBJ1-2
CDR3: CASSLPASYGYTF
DNA: TGTGCCAGCAGTTTACCCGCTAGCTATGGCTACACCTTC

V: TRBV10-3
size: .
D: TRBD1
J: TRBJ1-2
CDR3: CASSWDRGRVYGYTF
DNA: TGTGCCAGCAGTTGGGACAGGGGGCGCGTCTATGGCTACACCTTC

V: TRBV7-2
size: .
D: .
J: TRBJ1-2
CDR3: CASSLFVSGYTF
DNA: TGTGCCAGCAGCTTATTCGTTAGTGGCTACACCTTC

V: TRBV5-1
size: many
D: TRBD2
J: TRBJ2-7
CDR3: CASSLAPASGSYEQYF
DNA: TGCGCCAGCAGCTTGGCCCCCGCTAGCGGGAGCTACGAGCAGTACTTC

V: TRBV11-2
size: .
D: .
J: TRBJ1-1
CDR3: CASSFYNTEAFF
DNA: TGTGCCAGCAGCTTTTACAACACTGAAGCTTTCTTT

V: TRBV14
size: .
D: .
J: TRBJ1-4
CDR3: CASSPVGQGNEKLFF
DNA: TGTGCCAGCAGCCCTGTAGGTCAGGGGAATGAAAAACTGTTTTTT

V: TRBV2
size: .
D: TRBD2
J: TRBJ2-5
CDR3: CASSGEAGGPQETQYF
DNA: TGTGCCAGCAGCGGGGAAGCGGGGGGGCCCCAAGAGACCCAGTACTTC

V: TRBV2
size: .
D: TRBD1
J: TRBJ1-1
CDR3: CASSEAGTVNTEAFF
DNA: TGTGCCAGCAGTGAAGCAGGGACAGTGAACACTGAAGCTTTCTTT

V: TRBV10-3
size: many
D: .
J: TRBJ1-6
CDR3: CASSGRESPLHF
DNA: TGTGCCAGCAGCGGACGGGAATCACCCCTCCACTTT

V: TRBV11-2
size: once
D: .
J: TRBJ1-1
CDR3: CASSSTSRGAWNTEAFF
DNA: TGTGCCAGCAGTTCTACCTCGAGGGGCGCCTGGAACACTGAAGCTTTCTTT

V: TRBV24-1
size: .
D: .
J: TRBJ2-5
CDR3: CATSERDTATEETQYF
DNA: TGTGCCACCAGTGAGCGGGACACAGCCACTGAAGAGACCCAGTACTTC

V: TRBV7-9
size: .
D: .
J: TRBJ1-2
CDR3: CASSPRTVDETGGYTF
DNA: TGTGCCAGCTCACCGAGGACAGTCGATGAAACTGGGGGCTACACCTTC

V: TRBV6-5
size: few
D: .
J: TRBJ1-5
CDR3: CASSYSTGSRNQPQHF
DNA: TGTGCCAGCAGTTACTCCACGGGCAGCCGCAATCAGCCCCAGCATTTT

V: TRBV10-3
size: .
D: .
J: TRBJ1-1
CDR3: CATSISRGNTEAFF
DNA: TGTGCCACCTCGATAAGTAGAGGGAACACTGAAGCTTTCTTT

V: TRBV5-1
size: few
D: .
J: TRBJ1-3
CDR3: CASSLVSPAGSGNTIYF
DNA: TGCGCCAGCAGCTTGGTCTCTCCGGCAGGGTCTGGAAACACCATATATTTT

V: TRBV12-3/TRBV12-4
size: .
D: .
J: TRBJ1-2
CDR3: CASSLAGEGGHTF
DNA: TGTGCCAGCAGTTTAGCGGGGGAGGGCGGCCACACCTTC

V: TRBV20-1
size: .
D: .
J: TRBJ2-5
CDR3: CSARHKGEHPIETQYF
DNA: TGCAGTGCTAGACACAAGGGGGAGCACCCCATAGAGACCCAGTACTTC